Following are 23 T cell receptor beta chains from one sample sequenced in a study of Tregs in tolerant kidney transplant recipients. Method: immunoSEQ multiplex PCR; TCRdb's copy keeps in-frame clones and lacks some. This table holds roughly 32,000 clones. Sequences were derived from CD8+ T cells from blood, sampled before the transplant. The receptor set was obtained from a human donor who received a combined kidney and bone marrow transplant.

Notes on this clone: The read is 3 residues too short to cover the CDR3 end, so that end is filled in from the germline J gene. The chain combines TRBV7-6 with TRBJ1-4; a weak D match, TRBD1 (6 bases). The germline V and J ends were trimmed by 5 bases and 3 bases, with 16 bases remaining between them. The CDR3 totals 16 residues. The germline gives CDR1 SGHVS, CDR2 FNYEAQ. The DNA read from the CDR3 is TGTGCCAGCAGCCCGAGTACAGGGAGGCCTAATGAAAAA. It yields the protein CASSPSTGRPNEK. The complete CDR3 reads CASSPSTGRPNEKLFF.

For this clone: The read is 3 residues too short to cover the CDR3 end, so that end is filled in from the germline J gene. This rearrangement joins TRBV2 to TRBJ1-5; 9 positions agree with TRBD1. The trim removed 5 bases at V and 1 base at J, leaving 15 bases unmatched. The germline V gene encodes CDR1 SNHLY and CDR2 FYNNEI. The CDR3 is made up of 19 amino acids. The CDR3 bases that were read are TGTGCCAGCAGTACCCCCCGGGACAGGGCCCTGATGAGCAATCAGCCC. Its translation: CASSTPRDRALMSNQP. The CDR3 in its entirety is CASSTPRDRALMSNQPQHF.

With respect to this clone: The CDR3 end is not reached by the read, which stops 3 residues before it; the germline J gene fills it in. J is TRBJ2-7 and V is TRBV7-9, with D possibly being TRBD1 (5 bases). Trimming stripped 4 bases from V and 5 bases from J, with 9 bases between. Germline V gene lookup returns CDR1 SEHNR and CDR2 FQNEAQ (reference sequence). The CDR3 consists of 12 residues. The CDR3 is CASSSTRDEQYF. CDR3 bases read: TGTGCCAGCAGCTCGACCAGGGACGAG.

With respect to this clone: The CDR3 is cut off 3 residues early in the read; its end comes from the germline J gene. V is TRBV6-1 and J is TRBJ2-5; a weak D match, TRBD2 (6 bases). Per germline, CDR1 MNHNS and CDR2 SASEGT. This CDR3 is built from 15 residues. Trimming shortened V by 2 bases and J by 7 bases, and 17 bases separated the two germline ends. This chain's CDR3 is CASSEHPAGKGTQYF. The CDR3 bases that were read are TGTGCCAGCAGTGAACATCCGGCGGGGAAGGGGACC.

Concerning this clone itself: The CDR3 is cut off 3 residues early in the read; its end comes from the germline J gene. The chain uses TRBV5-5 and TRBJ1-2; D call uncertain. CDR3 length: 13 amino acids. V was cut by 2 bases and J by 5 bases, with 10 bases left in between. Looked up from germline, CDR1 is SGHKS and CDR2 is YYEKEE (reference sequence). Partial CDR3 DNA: TGTGCCAGCAGCTTCCTCTCCAGATATGGC. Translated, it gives CASSFLSRYG. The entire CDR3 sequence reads CASSFLSRYGYTF. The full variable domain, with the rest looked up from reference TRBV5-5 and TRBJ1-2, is DAGVTQSPTHLIKTRGQQVTLRCSPISGHKSVSWYQQVLGQGPQFIFQYYEKEERGRGNFPDRFSARQFPNYSSELNVNALLLGDSALYLCASSFLSRYGYTFGSGTRLTVV.

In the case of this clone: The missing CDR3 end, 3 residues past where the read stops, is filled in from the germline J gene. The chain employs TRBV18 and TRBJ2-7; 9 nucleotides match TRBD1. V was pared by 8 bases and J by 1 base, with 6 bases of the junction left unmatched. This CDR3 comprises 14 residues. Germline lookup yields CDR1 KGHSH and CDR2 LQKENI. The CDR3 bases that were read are TGTGCCAGCACTGGGACAGGGTTTTCCTACGAG. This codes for CASTGTGFSYE. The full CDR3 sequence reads CASTGTGFSYEQYF.

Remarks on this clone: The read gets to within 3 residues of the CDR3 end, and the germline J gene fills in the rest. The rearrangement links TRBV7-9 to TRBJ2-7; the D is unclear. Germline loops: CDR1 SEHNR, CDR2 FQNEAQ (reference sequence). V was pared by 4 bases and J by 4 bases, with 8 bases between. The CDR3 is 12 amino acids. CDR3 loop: CASSSRYYEQYF. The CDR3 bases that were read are TGTGCCAGCAGCTCCAGGTATTACGAG.

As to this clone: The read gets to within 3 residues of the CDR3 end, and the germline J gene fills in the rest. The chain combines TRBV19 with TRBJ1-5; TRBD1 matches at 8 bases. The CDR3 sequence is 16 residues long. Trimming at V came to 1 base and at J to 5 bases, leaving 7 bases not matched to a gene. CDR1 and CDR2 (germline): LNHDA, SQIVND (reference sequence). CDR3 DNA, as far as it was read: TGTGCCAGTAGTATAGTCTCCGGGACAGGAGATCAGCCC. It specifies CASSIVSGTGDQP. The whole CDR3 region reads CASSIVSGTGDQPQHF.

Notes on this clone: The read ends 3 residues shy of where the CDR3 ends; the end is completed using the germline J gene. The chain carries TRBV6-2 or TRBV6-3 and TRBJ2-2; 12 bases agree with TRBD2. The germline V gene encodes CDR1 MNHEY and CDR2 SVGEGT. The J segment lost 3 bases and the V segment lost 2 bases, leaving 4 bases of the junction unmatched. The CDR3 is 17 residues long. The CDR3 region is CASSYPSGGAYTGELFF. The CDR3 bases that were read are TGTGCCAGCAGTTACCCTAGCGGGGGGGCTTACACCGGGGAG.

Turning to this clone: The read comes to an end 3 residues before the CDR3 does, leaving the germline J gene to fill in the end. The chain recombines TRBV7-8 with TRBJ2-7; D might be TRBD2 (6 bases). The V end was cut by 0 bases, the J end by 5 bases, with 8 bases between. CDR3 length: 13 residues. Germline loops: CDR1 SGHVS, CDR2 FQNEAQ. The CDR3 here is CASSLARGNEQYF. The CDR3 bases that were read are TGTGCCAGCAGCTTAGCGCGGGGAAACGAG.

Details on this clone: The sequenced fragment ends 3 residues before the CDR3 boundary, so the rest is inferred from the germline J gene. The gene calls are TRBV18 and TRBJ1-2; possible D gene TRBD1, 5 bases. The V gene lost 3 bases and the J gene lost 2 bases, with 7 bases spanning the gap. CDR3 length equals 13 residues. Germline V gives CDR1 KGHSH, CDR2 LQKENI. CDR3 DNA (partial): TGTGCCAGCTCACCGACAGAGAACTATGGC. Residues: CASSPTENYG. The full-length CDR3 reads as CASSPTENYGYTF.

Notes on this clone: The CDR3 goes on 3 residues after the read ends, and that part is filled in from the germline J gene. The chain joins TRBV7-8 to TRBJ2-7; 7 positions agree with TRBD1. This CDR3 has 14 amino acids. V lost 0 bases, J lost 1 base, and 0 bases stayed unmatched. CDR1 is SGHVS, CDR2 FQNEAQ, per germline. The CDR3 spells CASSLARGSYEQYF. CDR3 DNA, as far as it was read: TGTGCCAGCAGCTTAGCCAGGGGGTCCTACGAG.

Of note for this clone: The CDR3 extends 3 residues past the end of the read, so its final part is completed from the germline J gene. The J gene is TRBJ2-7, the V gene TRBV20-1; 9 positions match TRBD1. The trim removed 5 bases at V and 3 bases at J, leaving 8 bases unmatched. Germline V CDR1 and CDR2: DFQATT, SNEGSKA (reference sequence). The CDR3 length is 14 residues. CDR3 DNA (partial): TGCAGTGCTCCCTCCGGGACAGGGAACTACGAG. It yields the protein CSAPSGTGNYE. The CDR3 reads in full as CSAPSGTGNYEQYF.

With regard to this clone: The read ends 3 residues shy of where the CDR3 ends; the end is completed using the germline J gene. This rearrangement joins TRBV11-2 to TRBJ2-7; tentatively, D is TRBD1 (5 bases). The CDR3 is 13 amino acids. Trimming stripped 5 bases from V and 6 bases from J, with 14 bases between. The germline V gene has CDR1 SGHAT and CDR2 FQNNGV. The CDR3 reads CASSAQGSSEQYF. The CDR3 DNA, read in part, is TGTGCCAGCAGCGCGCAGGGCTCTTCCGAG.

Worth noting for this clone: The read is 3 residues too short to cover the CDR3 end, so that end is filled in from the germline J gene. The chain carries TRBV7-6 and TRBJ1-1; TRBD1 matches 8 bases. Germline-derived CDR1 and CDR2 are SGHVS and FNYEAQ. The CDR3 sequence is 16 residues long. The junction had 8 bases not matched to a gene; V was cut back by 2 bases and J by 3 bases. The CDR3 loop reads CASSLPRTGSHTEAFF. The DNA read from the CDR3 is TGTGCCAGCAGCTTACCACGGACAGGGTCTCACACTGAA.

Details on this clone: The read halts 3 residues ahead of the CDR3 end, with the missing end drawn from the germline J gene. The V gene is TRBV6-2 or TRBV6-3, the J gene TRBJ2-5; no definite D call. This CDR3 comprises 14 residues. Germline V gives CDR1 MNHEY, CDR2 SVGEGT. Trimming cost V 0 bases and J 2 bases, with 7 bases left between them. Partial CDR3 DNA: TGTGCCAGCAGTTACTCGGTAACTCAAGAGACC. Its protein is CASSYSVTQET. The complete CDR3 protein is CASSYSVTQETQYF.

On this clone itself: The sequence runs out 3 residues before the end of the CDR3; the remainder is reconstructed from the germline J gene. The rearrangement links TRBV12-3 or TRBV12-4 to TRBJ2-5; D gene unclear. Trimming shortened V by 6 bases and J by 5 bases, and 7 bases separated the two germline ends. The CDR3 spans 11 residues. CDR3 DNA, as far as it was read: TGTGCCAGCAGCTCCGTGGAGACC. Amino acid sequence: CASSSVET. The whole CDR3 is CASSSVETQYF.

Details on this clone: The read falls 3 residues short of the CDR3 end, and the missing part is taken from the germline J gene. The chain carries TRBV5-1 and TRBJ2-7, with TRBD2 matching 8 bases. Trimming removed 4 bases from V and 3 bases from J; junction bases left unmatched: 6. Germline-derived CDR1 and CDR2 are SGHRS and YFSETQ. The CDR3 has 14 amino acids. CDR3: CASSDWTSNYEQYF. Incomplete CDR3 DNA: TGCGCCAGCAGCGATTGGACTAGCAACTACGAG.

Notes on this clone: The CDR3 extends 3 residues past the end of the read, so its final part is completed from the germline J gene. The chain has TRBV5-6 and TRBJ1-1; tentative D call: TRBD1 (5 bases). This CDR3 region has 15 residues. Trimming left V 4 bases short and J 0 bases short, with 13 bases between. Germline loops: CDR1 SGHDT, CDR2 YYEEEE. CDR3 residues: CASSVTALMNTEAFF. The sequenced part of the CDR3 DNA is TGTGCCAGCAGCGTGACAGCTCTGATGAACACTGAA.

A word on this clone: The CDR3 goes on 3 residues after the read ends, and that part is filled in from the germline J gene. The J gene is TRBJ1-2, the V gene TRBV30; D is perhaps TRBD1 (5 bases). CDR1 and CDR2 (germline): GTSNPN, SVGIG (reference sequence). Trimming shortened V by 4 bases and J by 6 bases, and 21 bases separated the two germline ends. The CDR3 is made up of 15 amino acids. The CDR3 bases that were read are TGTGCCTGGAACCCCTTAAAGGGGACTTTAAATGGC. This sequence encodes CAWNPLKGTLNG. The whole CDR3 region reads CAWNPLKGTLNGYTF.

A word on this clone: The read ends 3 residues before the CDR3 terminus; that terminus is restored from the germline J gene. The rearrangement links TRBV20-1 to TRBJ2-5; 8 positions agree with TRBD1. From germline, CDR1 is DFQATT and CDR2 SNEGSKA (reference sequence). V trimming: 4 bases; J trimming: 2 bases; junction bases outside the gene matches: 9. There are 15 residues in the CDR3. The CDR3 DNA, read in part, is TGCAGTGCTACGTTGGGGACAGGTAGACAAGAGACC. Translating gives CSATLGTGRQET. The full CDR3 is CSATLGTGRQETQYF.

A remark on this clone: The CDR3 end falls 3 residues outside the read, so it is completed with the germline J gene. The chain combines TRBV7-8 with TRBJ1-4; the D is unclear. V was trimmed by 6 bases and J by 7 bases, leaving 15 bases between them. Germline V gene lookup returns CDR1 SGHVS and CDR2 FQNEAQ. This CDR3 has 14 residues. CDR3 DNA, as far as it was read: TGTGCCAGCAGTTCTACACCTAGCAGTGAAAAA. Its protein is CASSSTPSSEK. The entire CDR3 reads CASSSTPSSEKLFF.

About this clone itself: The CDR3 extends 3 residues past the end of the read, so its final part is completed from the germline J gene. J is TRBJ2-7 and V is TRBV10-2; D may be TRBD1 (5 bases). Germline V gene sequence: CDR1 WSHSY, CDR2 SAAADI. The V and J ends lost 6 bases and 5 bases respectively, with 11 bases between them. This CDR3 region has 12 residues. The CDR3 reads CASRQGTHEQYF. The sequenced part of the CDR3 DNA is TGCGCCAGCAGGCAGGGTACCCACGAG.